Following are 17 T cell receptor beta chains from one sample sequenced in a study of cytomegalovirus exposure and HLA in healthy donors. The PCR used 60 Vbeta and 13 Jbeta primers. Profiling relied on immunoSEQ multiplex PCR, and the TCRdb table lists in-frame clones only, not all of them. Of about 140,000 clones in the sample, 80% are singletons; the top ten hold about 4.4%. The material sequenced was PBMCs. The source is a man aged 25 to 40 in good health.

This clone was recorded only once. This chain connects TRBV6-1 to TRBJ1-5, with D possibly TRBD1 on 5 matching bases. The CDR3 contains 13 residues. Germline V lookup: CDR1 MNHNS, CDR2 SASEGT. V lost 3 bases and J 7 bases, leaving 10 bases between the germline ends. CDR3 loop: CASSDQGGQPQHF. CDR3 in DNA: TGTGCCAGCAGTGATCAGGGAGGGCAGCCCCAGCATTTT.

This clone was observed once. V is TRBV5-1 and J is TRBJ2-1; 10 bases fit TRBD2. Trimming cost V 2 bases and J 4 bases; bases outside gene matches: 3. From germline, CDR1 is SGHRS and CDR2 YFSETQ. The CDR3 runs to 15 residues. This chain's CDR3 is CASSLTSGIYNEQFF. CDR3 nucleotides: TGCGCCAGCAGCTTAACTAGCGGGATATACAATGAGCAGTTCTTC. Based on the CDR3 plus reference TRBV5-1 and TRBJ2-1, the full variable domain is KAGVTQTPRYLIKTRGQQVTLSCSPISGHRSVSWYQQTPGQGLQFLFEYFSETQRNKGNFPGRFSGRQFSNSRSEMNVSTLELGDSALYLCASSLTSGIYNEQFFGPGTRLTVL.

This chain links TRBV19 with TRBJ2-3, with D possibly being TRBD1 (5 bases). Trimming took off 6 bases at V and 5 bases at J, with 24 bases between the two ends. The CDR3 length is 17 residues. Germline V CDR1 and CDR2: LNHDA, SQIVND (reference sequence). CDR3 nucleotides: TGTGCCAGTAGCCCCAATTATTGGCAGGGTGTGATAGATACGCAGTATTTT. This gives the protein CASSPNYWQGVIDTQYF.

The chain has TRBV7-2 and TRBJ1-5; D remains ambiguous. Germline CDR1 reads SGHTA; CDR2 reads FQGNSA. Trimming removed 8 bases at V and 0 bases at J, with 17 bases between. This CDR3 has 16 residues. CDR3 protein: CASARGEQNSNQPQHF. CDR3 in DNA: TGTGCCAGCGCCCGGGGTGAGCAGAATAGCAATCAGCCCCAGCATTTT.

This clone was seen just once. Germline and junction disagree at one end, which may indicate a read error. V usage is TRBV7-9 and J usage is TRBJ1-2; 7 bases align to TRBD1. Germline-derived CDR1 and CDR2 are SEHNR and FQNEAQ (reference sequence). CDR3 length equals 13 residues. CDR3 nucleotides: TGTTCCAGCAGCCGGGACAGTAACTATGGCTACACCTTC. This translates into CSSSRDSNYGYTF.

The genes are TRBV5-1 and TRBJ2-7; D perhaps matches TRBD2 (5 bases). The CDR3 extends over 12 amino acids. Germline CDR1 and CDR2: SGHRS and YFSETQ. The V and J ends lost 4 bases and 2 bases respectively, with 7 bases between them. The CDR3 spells CASSPGTYEQYF. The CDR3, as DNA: TGCGCCAGCAGCCCGGGGACCTACGAGCAGTACTTC.

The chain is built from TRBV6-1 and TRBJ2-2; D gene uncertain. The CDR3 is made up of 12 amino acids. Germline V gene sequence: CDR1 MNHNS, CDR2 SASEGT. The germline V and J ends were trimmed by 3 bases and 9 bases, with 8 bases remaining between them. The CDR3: CASSETSRELFF. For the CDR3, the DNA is TGTGCCAGCAGTGAGACTTCCCGGGAGCTGTTTTTT.

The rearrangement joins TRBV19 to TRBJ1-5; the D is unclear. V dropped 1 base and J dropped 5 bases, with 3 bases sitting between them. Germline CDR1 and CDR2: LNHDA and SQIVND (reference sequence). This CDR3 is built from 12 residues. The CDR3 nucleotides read TGTGCCAGTAGTATAGGGCATCAGCCCCAGCATTTT. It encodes CASSIGHQPQHF.

CDR3 nucleotides: TGTGCCAGCAGCCCGGACAGGGCCCTCTCGGGTTACGAGCAGTACTTC. Its translation is CASSPDRALSGYEQYF. This chain links TRBV7-9 with TRBJ2-7; 8 nucleotides line up with TRBD1. V trimming: 5 bases; J trimming: 4 bases; junction bases outside the gene matches: 13. In germline, CDR1 is SEHNR, CDR2 FQNEAQ (reference sequence). The CDR3 is 16 amino acids. Based on the CDR3 plus reference TRBV7-9 and TRBJ2-7, the full variable domain is DTGVSQNPRHKITKRGQNVTFRCDPISEHNRLYWYRQTLGQGPEFLTYFQNEAQLEKSRLLSDRFSAERPKGSFSTLEIQRTEQGDSAMYLCASSPDRALSGYEQYFGPGTRLTVT.

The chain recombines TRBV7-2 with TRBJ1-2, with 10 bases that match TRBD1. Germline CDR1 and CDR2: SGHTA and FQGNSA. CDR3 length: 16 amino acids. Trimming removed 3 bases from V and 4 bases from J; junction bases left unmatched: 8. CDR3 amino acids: CASSFSGTGDFYGYTF. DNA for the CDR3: TGTGCCAGCAGCTTCAGCGGGACAGGGGACTTCTATGGCTACACCTTC.

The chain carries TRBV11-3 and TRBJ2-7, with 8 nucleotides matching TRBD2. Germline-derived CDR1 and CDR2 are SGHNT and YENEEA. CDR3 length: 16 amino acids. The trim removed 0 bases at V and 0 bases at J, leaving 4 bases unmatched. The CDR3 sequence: CASSLDPAGASYEQYF. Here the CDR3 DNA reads TGTGCCAGCAGCTTAGATCCAGCGGGAGCCTCCTACGAGCAGTACTTC.

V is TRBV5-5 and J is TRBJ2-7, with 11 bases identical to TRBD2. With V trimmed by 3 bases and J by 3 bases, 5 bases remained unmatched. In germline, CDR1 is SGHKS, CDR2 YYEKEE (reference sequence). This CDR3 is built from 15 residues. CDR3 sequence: CASSSPLAGGYEQYF. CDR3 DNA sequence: TGTGCCAGCAGCTCCCCCCTAGCGGGGGGCTACGAGCAGTACTTC.

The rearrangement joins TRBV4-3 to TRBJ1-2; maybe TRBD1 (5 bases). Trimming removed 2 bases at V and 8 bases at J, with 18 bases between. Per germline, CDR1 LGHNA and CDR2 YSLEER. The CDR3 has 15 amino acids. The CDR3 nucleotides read TGCGCCAGCAGCCAATCCCGGGACTCCTCTCACGGCTACACCTTC. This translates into CASSQSRDSSHGYTF.

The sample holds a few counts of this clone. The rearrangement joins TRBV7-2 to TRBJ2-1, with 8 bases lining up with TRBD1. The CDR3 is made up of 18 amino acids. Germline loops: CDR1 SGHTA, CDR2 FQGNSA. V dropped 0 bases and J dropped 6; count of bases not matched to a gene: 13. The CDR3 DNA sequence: TGTGCCAGCAGCTTAGCCCCTGGCCAGGGGGCGGGAAGCAATGAGCAGTTCTTC. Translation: CASSLAPGQGAGSNEQFF.

The CDR3 DNA reads as TGTGCCAGCGGGCTGGGACAGGGCTCCTACGAGCAGTACTTC. This gives the protein CASGLGQGSYEQYF. The V gene is TRBV27, the J gene TRBJ2-5; TRBD1 agrees at 9 bases. The J call may be mistaken, given a closer DNA end match to TRBJ2-7. There are 14 residues in the CDR3. CDR1 is MNHEY and CDR2 is SMNVEV in the germline V gene (reference sequence).

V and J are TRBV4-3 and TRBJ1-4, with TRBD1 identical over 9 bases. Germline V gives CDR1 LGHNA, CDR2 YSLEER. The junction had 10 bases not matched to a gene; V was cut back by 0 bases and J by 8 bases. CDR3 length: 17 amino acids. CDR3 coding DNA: TGCGCCAGCAGCCAAGATGCGGGACAGGGAATTGAGGAAAAACTGTTTTTT. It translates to CASSQDAGQGIEEKLFF.

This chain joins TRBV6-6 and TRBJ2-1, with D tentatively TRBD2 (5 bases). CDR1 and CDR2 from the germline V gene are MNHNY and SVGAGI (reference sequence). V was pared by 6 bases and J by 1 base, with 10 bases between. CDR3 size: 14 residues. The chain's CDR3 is CASSGRTSYNEQFF. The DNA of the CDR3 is TGTGCCAGCAGCGGAAGGACTTCCTACAATGAGCAGTTCTTC.